Presented here are 2 T cell receptor beta chains from one specimen sequenced in a study of blood T cell repertoires in COVID-19. The method was immunoSEQ multiplex PCR; TCRdb's version includes in-frame clones alone and lacks a portion of them. The table lists roughly 340,000 clones, about 89% of them singletons. The specimen was peripheral blood. The receptors were gathered from a woman younger than 45 with COVID-19, enrolled during active disease.

This sequence joins TRBV5-8 and TRBJ1-3; D not resolved. Germline CDR1 SGHTS, CDR2 YDEGEE. CDR3 length: 16 residues. Trimming stripped 0 bases from V and 0 bases from J, with 10 bases between. In nucleotides, the CDR3 is TGTGCCAGCAGCTTGGGACGGACTAGCTCTGGAAACACCATATATTTT. Translation: CASSLGRTSSGNTIYF. The whole variable domain, remainder taken from reference TRBV5-8 and TRBJ1-3, is EAGVTQSPTHLIKTRGQQATLRCSPISGHTSVYWYQQALGLGLQFLLWYDEGEERNRGNFPPRFSGRQFPNYSSELNVNALELEDSALYLCASSLGRTSSGNTIYFGEGSWLTVV.

The chain has TRBV5-1 and TRBJ2-7; 10 nucleotides match TRBD1. Trimming at V came to 2 bases and at J to 0 bases, leaving 2 bases not matched to a gene. Germline CDR1 and CDR2: SGHRS and YFSETQ. CDR3 length: 15 amino acids. CDR3 coding DNA: TGCGCCAGCAGCTTTGACAGGGGGCTCTCCTACGAGCAGTACTTC. Its translation is CASSFDRGLSYEQYF.